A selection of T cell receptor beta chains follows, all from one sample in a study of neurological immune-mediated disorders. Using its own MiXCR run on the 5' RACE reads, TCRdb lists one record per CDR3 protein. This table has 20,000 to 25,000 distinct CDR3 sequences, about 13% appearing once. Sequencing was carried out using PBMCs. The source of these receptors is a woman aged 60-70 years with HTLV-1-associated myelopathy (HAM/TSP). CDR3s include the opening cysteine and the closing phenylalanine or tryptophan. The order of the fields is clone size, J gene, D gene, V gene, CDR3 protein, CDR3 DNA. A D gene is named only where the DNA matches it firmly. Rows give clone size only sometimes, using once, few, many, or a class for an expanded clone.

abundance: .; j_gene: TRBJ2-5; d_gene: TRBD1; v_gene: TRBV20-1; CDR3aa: CSAEPGQGAGETQYF; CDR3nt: TGCAGTGCTGAACCGGGACAGGGGGCTGGAGAGACCCAGTACTTC
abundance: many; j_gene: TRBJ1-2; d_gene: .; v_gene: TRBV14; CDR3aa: CASSGGSYTF; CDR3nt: TGTGCCAGCAGCGGCGGATCCTACACCTTC
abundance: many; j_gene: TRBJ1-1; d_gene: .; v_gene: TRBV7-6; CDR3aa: CASSAQAPTEAFF; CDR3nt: TGTGCCAGCAGCGCACAGGCCCCCACTGAAGCTTTCTTT
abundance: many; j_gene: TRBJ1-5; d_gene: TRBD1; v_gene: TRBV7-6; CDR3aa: CASSSGTGPQPQHF; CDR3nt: TGTGCCAGCAGCTCCGGGACAGGGCCCCAGCCCCAGCATTTT
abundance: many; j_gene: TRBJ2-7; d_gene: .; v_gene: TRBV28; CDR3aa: CASSLWAQGEEQYF; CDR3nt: TGTGCCAGCAGTTTATGGGCCCAGGGAGAGGAGCAGTACTTC
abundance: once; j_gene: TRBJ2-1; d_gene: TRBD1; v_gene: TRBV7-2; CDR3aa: CASDPGTAYNEQFF; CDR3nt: TGTGCCAGCGACCCCGGGACAGCCTACAATGAGCAGTTCTTC
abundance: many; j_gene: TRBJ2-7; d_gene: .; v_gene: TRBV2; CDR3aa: CASSERGGRLEQYF; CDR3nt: TGTGCCAGCAGTGAACGGGGCGGCCGCCTCGAGCAGTACTTC
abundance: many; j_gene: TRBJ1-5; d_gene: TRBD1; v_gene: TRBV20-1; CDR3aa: CSAGQGTRANQPQHF; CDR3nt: TGCAGTGCGGGACAGGGGACGAGGGCCAATCAGCCCCAGCATTTT
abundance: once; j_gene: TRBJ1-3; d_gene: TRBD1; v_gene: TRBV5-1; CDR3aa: CASSLYGTGISGNTIYF; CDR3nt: TGCGCCAGCAGCCTTTACGGGACAGGGATCTCTGGAAACACCATATATTTT
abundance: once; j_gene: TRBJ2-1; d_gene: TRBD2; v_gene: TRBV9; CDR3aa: CASSGRGRGGNEQFF; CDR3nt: TGTGCCAGCAGCGGGAGGGGCCGGGGGGGCAATGAGCAGTTCTTC
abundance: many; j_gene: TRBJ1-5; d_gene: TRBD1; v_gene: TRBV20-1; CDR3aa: CSASLQGTNNQPQHF; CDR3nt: TGCAGTGCTAGCCTACAGGGGACGAACAATCAGCCCCAGCATTTT
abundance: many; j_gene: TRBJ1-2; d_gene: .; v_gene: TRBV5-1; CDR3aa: CASTLGAGRSGYGYTF; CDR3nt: TGCGCCAGCACCCTTGGGGCAGGCCGGAGTGGCTATGGCTACACCTTC
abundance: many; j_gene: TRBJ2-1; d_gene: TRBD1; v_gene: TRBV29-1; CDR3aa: CSVYDRGSYNEQFF; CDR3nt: TGCAGCGTTTATGACAGGGGCTCCTACAATGAGCAGTTCTTC
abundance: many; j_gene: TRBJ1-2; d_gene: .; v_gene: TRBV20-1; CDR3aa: CSATGGRRGYTF; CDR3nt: TGCAGTGCTACAGGCGGTCGCAGGGGCTACACCTTC
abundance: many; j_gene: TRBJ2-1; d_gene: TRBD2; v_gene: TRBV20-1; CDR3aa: CSARDQRGLGEQFF; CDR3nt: TGCAGTGCTAGAGACCAGCGGGGGCTTGGAGAGCAGTTCTTC
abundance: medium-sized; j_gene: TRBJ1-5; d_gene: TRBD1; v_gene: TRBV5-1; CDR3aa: CASSPGDSHQPQHF; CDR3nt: TGCGCCAGCAGCCCAGGGGACAGCCATCAGCCCCAGCATTTT
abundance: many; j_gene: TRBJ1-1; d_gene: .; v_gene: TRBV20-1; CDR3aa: CSAPDSTTEAFF; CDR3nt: TGCAGTGCTCCGGACAGCACCACTGAAGCTTTCTTT
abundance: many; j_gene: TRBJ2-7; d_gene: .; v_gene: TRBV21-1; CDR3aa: CASSKRGTGSYEQYF; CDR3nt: TGTGCCAGCAGCAAAAGGGGGACAGGCTCCTACGAGCAGTACTTC
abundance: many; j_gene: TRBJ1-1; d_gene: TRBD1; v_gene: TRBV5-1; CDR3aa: CASSFRGQQGTEAFF; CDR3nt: TGCGCCAGCAGCTTCAGGGGGCAACAGGGCACTGAAGCTTTCTTT
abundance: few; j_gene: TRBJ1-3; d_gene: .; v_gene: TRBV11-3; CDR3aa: CASSTPDSRGNTIYF; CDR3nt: TGTGCCAGCAGCACTCCGGACAGCCGTGGAAACACCATATATTTT
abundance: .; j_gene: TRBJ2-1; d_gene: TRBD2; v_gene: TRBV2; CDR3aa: CAISARLAGGSTLF; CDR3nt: TGTGCCATCAGCGCGCGACTAGCGGGGGGAAGTACGCTCTTC
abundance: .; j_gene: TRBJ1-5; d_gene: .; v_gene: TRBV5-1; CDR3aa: CASSLDSGDSKPQHF; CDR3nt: TGTGCCAGCAGCTTGGACTCAGGGGACTCTAAGCCCCAGCATTTT
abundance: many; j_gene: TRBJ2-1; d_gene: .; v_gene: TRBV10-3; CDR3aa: CAISSGEEEQFF; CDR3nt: TGTGCCATCAGCTCCGGCGAGGAGGAGCAGTTCTTC
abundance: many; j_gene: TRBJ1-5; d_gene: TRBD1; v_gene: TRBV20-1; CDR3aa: CSASVDRGPQPQHF; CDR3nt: TGCAGTGCTAGTGTGGACAGGGGCCCTCAGCCCCAGCATTTT
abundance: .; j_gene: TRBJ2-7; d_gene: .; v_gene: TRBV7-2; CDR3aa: CASSLATYSYEQYF; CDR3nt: TGTGCCAGCAGCTTAGCCACATACTCCTACGAGCAGTACTTC
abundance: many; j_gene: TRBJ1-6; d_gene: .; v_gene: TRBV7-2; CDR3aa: CASSLDRGSDSPLHF; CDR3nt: TGTGCCAGCAGCTTAGATAGGGGAAGCGATTCACCCCTCCACTTT
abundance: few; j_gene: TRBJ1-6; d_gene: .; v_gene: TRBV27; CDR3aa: CASRTLQSSYNSPLHF; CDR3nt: TGTGCCAGCAGGACCTTACAGAGCTCCTATAATTCACCCCTCCACTTT
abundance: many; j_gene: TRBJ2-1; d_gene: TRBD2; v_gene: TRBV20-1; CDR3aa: CSAMISGRAREQFF; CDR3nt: TGCAGTGCTATGATTAGCGGGAGGGCGCGTGAGCAGTTCTTC
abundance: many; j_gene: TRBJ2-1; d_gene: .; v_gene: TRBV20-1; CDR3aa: CSARVLGGALPNEQFF; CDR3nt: TGCAGTGCTAGGGTGTTGGGTGGGGCCCTCCCCAATGAGCAGTTCTTC
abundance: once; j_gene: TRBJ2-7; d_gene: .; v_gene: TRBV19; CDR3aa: CASSISPGTYEQYF; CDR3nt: TGTGCCAGTAGTATTTCTCCGGGTACCTACGAGCAGTACTTC
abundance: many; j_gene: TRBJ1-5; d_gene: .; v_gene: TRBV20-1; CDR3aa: CSARDRLAANQPQHF; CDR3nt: TGCAGTGCTAGAGATAGGCTGGCCGCTAATCAGCCCCAGCATTTT
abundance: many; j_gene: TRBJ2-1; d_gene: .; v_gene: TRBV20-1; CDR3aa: CSARGLLSYNEQFF; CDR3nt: TGCAGTGCTAGGGGGCTTCTCTCCTACAATGAGCAGTTCTTC
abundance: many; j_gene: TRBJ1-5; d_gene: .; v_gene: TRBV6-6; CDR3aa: CASSFQGYSNQPQHF; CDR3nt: TGTGCCAGCAGTTTTCAGGGTTATAGCAATCAGCCCCAGCATTTT
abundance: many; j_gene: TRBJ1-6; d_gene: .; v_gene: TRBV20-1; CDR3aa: CSARDRTEYNSPLHF; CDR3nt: TGCAGTGCTAGAGACCGGACAGAATATAATTCACCCCTCCACTTT
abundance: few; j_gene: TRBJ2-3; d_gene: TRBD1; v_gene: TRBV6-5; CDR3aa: CASSQRTGRTDTQYF; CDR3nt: TGTGCCAGCAGCCAAAGGACAGGGAGGACAGATACGCAGTATTTT
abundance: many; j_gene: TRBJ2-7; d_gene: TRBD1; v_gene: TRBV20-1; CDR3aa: CSARQGAPLSYEQYF; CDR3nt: TGCAGTGCTCGACAGGGAGCACCTCTTTCCTACGAGCAGTACTTC
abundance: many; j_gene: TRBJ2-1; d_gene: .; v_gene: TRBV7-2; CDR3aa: CASSLVGRYNEQFF; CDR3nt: TGTGCCAGCAGCTTAGTAGGAAGATACAATGAGCAGTTCTTC